Listed below are T cell receptor beta chains from one sample, sequenced in a study of T cell responses to AZD1222 COVID-19 vaccine. The assay was immunoSEQ multiplex PCR, and TCRdb's table has in-frame clones only and misses some. The top ten hold more than 3% of the sample, which has around 110,000 clones, 80% to 90% seen once. The specimen was peripheral blood, collected on day 0 of MenACWY control vaccination. The receptors derive from an adult in good health. Both conserved end residues are part of each CDR3. A D gene is named only where the DNA matches it firmly. A clone size is listed for some rows: how often the clone was seen (once, few, many), or a class if it is expanded.

j_call d_call v_call clone_size cdr3_aa cdr3_nt
TRBJ1-2 . TRBV15 . CATSSIPGSYGYTF TGTGCCACCAGCAGTATCCCAGGGAGCTATGGCTACACCTTC
TRBJ1-6 . TRBV6-2/TRBV6-3 . CASSYTGRAGDSPLHF TGTGCCAGCAGTTATACGGGCCGGGCTGGGGATTCACCCCTCCACTTT
TRBJ2-1 . TRBV11-1 . CASSLGIQGTYNEQFF TGTGCCAGCAGCTTAGGTATACAGGGAACCTACAATGAGCAGTTCTTC
TRBJ2-1 . TRBV2 . CASSGLSYNEQFF TGTGCCAGCAGTGGGCTCTCCTACAATGAGCAGTTCTTC
TRBJ2-5 TRBD2 TRBV6-1 . CASSGHGLAGWETQYF TGTGCCAGCAGTGGCCATGGACTAGCGGGGTGGGAGACCCAGTACTTC
TRBJ1-2 . TRBV13 . CASSLGLGQRGYTF TGTGCCAGCAGCTTAGGCCTTGGGCAGAGAGGCTACACCTTC
TRBJ2-6 . TRBV2 . CASSYLSSGANVLTF TGTGCCAGCAGTTATTTGAGCTCTGGGGCCAACGTCCTGACTTTC
TRBJ1-1 . TRBV19 . CASSSGRNTEAFF TGTGCCAGTAGTTCGGGACGGAACACTGAAGCTTTCTTT
TRBJ2-7 . TRBV11-3 . CALAKWRLGGQIYEQYF TGTGCCCTAGCGAAATGGAGGTTAGGGGGACAGATCTACGAGCAGTACTTC
TRBJ2-2 TRBD2 TRBV6-5 . CASSSSGGGRLFF TGTGCCAGCAGTTCCAGCGGGGGTGGTCGCCTGTTTTTT
TRBJ2-5 . TRBV16 . CASSALAVQETQYF TGTGCCAGCAGCGCGCTGGCAGTTCAAGAGACCCAGTACTTC
TRBJ2-3 TRBD2 TRBV7-2 . CASSGGGDTQYF TGTGCCAGCAGCGGGGGAGGGGATACGCAGTATTTT
TRBJ1-6 TRBD1 TRBV7-2 . CASRQGPTGSPLHF TGTGCCAGCAGACAGGGGCCGACAGGATCACCCCTCCACTTT
TRBJ1-5 TRBD1 TRBV30 . CAWARQGSQPQHF TGTGCCTGGGCCCGACAGGGAAGTCAGCCCCAGCATTTT
TRBJ2-3 . TRBV6-5 . CASERGGEDTQYF TGTGCCAGCGAACGGGGCGGCGAGGATACGCAGTATTTT
TRBJ1-6 . TRBV7-2 . CASSFGGNYNSPLHF TGTGCCAGCAGCTTTGGAGGGAACTATAATTCACCCCTCCACTTT
TRBJ1-1 TRBD1 TRBV28 . CASSSPGQGSTGAFF TGTGCCAGCAGTTCTCCGGGACAGGGGTCTACGGGAGCTTTCTTT
TRBJ1-2 . TRBV6-2/TRBV6-3 . CASSTPGVGYTF TGTGCCAGCAGCACTCCGGGGGTTGGCTACACCTTC
TRBJ2-5 TRBD2 TRBV20-1 . CSASRGGTETQYF TGCAGTGCTAGTCGGGGGGGGACAGAGACCCAGTACTTC
TRBJ2-7 TRBD1 TRBV11-2 few CASSLNWDRGLYEQYF TGTGCCAGCAGCTTAAATTGGGACAGGGGGCTCTACGAGCAGTACTTC
TRBJ1-3 . TRBV6-6 . CASSSSGTQLRNTIYF TGTGCCAGCAGTTCGTCCGGGACCCAGCTCAGAAACACCATATATTTT
TRBJ1-1 TRBD1 TRBV9 . CASSATGQPNTEAFF TGTGCCAGCAGCGCCACGGGACAGCCGAACACTGAAGCTTTCTTT
TRBJ2-3 . TRBV18 . CASSRPSTDTQYF TGTGCCAGCTCACGACCAAGCACAGATACGCAGTATTTT
TRBJ1-1 . TRBV6-5 . CASSYSSGIEAFF TGTGCCAGCAGTTACTCATCGGGGATCGAAGCTTTCTTT
TRBJ2-7 . TRBV7-2 . CASSLAAGVEYF TGTGCCAGCAGCTTAGCGGCGGGTGTGGAGTACTTC
TRBJ1-2 . TRBV28 few CASNVGRGYTF TGTGCCAGCAATGTTGGTCGTGGCTACACCTTC
TRBJ2-7 . TRBV5-4 . CASRLEASSYEQYF TGTGCCAGCAGGTTAGAAGCCTCCTCCTACGAGCAGTACTTC
TRBJ2-2 . TRBV2 . CASTRDLGSGELFF TGTGCCAGCACGCGGGATCTCGGGTCCGGGGAGCTGTTTTTT
TRBJ1-2 . TRBV4-1 . CASSQDLEGDYGYTF TGCGCCAGCAGCCAAGATTTGGAGGGTGACTATGGCTACACCTTC
TRBJ1-3 . TRBV6-5 . CASSSVGSSGNTIYF TGTGCCAGCAGTTCGGTAGGGAGCTCTGGAAACACCATATATTTT
TRBJ2-5 TRBD2 TRBV6-5 . CASSLQRGIPETQYF TGTGCCAGCAGTTTGCAGCGGGGGATTCCGGAGACCCAGTACTTC
TRBJ2-5 TRBD2 TRBV6-5 . CASRETSGYEETQYF TGTGCCAGCAGGGAGACTAGCGGGTATGAAGAGACCCAGTACTTC
TRBJ2-5 . TRBV24-1 . CATSDPAGEETQYF TGTGCCACCAGTGACCCCGCTGGGGAAGAGACCCAGTACTTC
TRBJ2-1 TRBD1 TRBV27 . CASSSGQGINNEQFF TGTGCCAGCAGTTCGGGACAGGGGATTAACAATGAGCAGTTCTTC
TRBJ2-3 TRBD2 TRBV5-4 . CASSRGRGESTDTQYF TGTGCCAGCAGCCGGGGCCGGGGGGAGAGCACAGATACGCAGTATTTT
TRBJ1-3 . TRBV6-1 . CASSEQGDSGNTIYF TGTGCCAGCAGTGAACAGGGTGACTCTGGAAACACCATATATTTT
TRBJ2-1 TRBD2 TRBV18 . CASSLILAGGYNEQFF TGTGCCAGCTCACTAATTCTAGCGGGGGGATACAATGAGCAGTTCTTC
TRBJ2-7 TRBD1 TRBV28 . CASRGQRIALGEQYF TGTGCCAGCAGGGGACAGAGAATAGCTTTAGGCGAGCAGTACTTC
TRBJ2-5 . TRBV3-1/TRBV3-2 . CAGSPSSETQYF TGTGCCGGCAGCCCGTCGTCGGAGACCCAGTACTTC
TRBJ2-7 TRBD2 TRBV7-2 . CASSLDLAGGYEQYF TGTGCCAGCAGCTTAGACCTAGCGGGGGGCTACGAGCAGTACTTC
TRBJ1-1 . TRBV3-1/TRBV3-2 . CASSQAARGDTEAFF TGTGCCAGCAGCCAAGCGGCTAGGGGGGACACTGAAGCTTTCTTT
TRBJ1-2 TRBD1 TRBV7-9 once CASSFLGTGGSTNYGYTF TGTGCCAGCAGCTTTCTGGGGACAGGGGGCTCTACTAACTATGGCTACACCTTC
TRBJ1-6 TRBD1 TRBV28 . CASNPTGGHNSPLHF TGTGCCAGCAACCCTACAGGGGGACATAATTCACCCCTCCACTTT
TRBJ1-6 . TRBV27 . CASSLMGGDNSPLHF TGTGCCAGCAGTTTGATGGGAGGGGATAATTCACCCCTCCACTTT
TRBJ1-1 . TRBV21-1 . CACGTLGEGDTEAFF TGTGCCTGTGGGACTCTAGGCGAAGGGGACACTGAAGCTTTCTTT
TRBJ2-7 . TRBV28 . CASGLSYEQYF TGTGCCAGCGGACTCTCCTACGAGCAGTACTTC
TRBJ1-4 . TRBV4-2 few CASRKTGTNEKLFF TGTGCCAGCAGGAAAACAGGGACTAATGAAAAACTGTTTTTT
TRBJ2-3 TRBD1 TRBV6-5 few CASSYLDRADTQYF TGTGCCAGCAGTTACCTGGACAGGGCCGATACGCAGTATTTT
TRBJ1-3 TRBD1 TRBV28 . CASSGFVLGGAGRSGNTIYF TGTGCCAGCAGTGGGTTTGTTTTAGGGGGCGCGGGGAGATCTGGAAACACCATATATTTT
TRBJ1-1 . TRBV7-2 . CASSLSRGGNTEAFF TGTGCCAGCAGCTTATCACGCGGGGGAAACACTGAAGCTTTCTTT
TRBJ2-5 . TRBV24-1 . CATSVGGAGYQETQYF TGTGCCACCAGTGTGGGGGGGGCAGGGTACCAAGAGACCCAGTACTTC
TRBJ1-1 . TRBV6-2/TRBV6-3 . CASSPYSRERPEAFF TGTGCCAGCAGTCCCTACTCCCGAGAGAGGCCTGAAGCTTTCTTT
TRBJ2-2 . TRBV4-1 few CASSHPRLGRGGTGELFF TGCGCCAGCAGCCACCCTCGTTTGGGAAGGGGGGGTACCGGGGAGCTGTTTTTT
TRBJ1-2 . TRBV5-6 . CASSLEDGYTF TGTGCCAGCAGCTTGGAGGATGGCTACACCTTC